The source of this T cell receptor beta chain is a study of beta chain features in type 1 diabetes. The CDR3 is made up of 13 amino acids. The V end lost 4 bases, the J end lost 7 bases, and 10 bases lay between the germline ends. CDR1 and CDR2 (germline): SEHNR, FQNEAQ (reference sequence). This clone was counted a few times. The isolated RNA, all of it, was reverse transcribed, so expressed TCRB transcripts were what got sequenced. About 3.57 million reads, on average, came from each naive, central memory and regulatory T cell sample. Libraries were prepared by immunoSEQ multiplex PCR; TCRdb keeps only in-frame clonotypes and omits some of them. The sample lists 970,000 or so clones, roughly 15% occurring once.

The V gene is TRBV7-9, the J gene TRBJ2-2; D unclear. The sequencing input was naive CD4+ T cells from blood. This TCR came from a woman between 18 and 30 years old in good health. CDR3 sequence: CASSSTVGGELFF. The CDR3 nucleotides read TGTGCCAGCAGCTCCACAGTTGGCGGGGAGCTGTTTTTT.